This note documents a single T cell receptor beta chain sequence. Its antigen is unidentified. These data come from a study of cytomegalovirus exposure and HLA in healthy donors. General study points: Exclusion as indistinguishable affected some V segments, including TRBV6-2 and TRBV6-3.

With V trimmed by 5 bases and J by 7 bases, 3 bases remained unmatched. The CDR3 has 13 residues. From germline, CDR1 is WNHNN and CDR2 SYGVQD (reference sequence). The PCR had 60 Vbeta and 13 Jbeta primers. Profiled with immunoSEQ multiplex PCR; TCRdb holds only in-frame clones, not every one. The profile shows fewer than 200,000 clones, about 77% of them singletons. This chain joins TRBV10-1 and TRBJ2-5, with 11 bases matching TRBD2. Sequencing was performed on PBMCs. The source is a woman aged 40 to 50 in good health and CMV-seropositive. CDR3 DNA: TGCGCCAGCAGTCTAGCGGGAGGATCGACCCAGTACTTC. Its translation: CASSLAGGSTQYF.